This is a list of T cell receptor beta chains from one sample in a study of CD8 T cells in Susac syndrome. TCRdb called the immunoSEQ multiplex PCR reads again in MiXCR, with one record for every CDR3 protein. The sample records some 90,000 distinct CDR3 sequences, 85% to 95% being singletons. The sequenced material came from CD8+ T cells from PBMCs. Every receptor here comes from a human donor in good health. Both conserved end residues are part of each CDR3. D genes are given only for firm matches. For some rows the clone size is stated as once, few or many, or as a class when expanded; others skip it.

size,J,D,V,DNA,CDR3
NA,TRBJ2-7,NA,TRBV5-1,TGCGCCAGAGGGTACTCGGGGTCCTACGAGCAGTACTTC,CARGYSGSYEQYF
NA,TRBJ2-1,NA,TRBV13,TGTGCCAGCAGCCCAGGAAGGACAGCAAAGTTCTTC,CASSPGRTAKFF
NA,TRBJ1-3,TRBD1,TRBV7-8,TGTGCCAGCAGCCCCGGGACAGCCGGAAACACCATATATTTT,CASSPGTAGNTIYF
NA,TRBJ2-7,TRBD1,TRBV7-9,TGTGCCAGCAGCTCTGAAGACAGGGGGTACTCCTACGAGCAGTACTTC,CASSSEDRGYSYEQYF
NA,TRBJ2-1,NA,TRBV3-1,TGTGCCAGCAGCCAAGATGAGCCGGCTAGGGATGAGCAGTTCTTC,CASSQDEPARDEQFF
NA,TRBJ1-6,NA,TRBV7-2,TGTGCCAGCAGCCCTCACTACAGGGCGCCGTATAATTCACCCCTCCACTTT,CASSPHYRAPYNSPLHF
NA,TRBJ1-2,NA,TRBV14,TGTGCCAGCAGCCCGCGCGGGCCGACCCCCTATGGCTACACCTTC,CASSPRGPTPYGYTF
NA,TRBJ1-5,NA,TRBV7-8,TGTGCCAGCAGCTTAGGTTCGGGGGCCATTCAGCCCCAGCATTTT,CASSLGSGAIQPQHF
NA,TRBJ1-2,TRBD1,TRBV5-1,TGCGCCAGCAGCTTCGGGACAGGAGACCTTGCTAACTATGGCTACACCTTC,CASSFGTGDLANYGYTF
NA,TRBJ2-1,TRBD2,TRBV6-2/TRBV6-3,TGTGCCAGCCTACGGGACTACCAATACAATGAGCAGTTCTTC,CASLRDYQYNEQFF
NA,TRBJ1-2,NA,TRBV2,TGTGCCAGCAGGGGGACTTCGAACTATGGCTACACCTTC,CASRGTSNYGYTF
NA,TRBJ2-3,TRBD2,TRBV4-1,TGCGCCAGCAGCCAAGATCCGGCGGGGGGAGAGTCAGATACGCAGTATTTT,CASSQDPAGGESDTQYF
NA,TRBJ2-7,NA,TRBV5-1,TGCGCCAGCAGCTTGGTTCGGGGGTACTACGAGCAGTACTTC,CASSLVRGYYEQYF
NA,TRBJ1-4,TRBD1,TRBV12-3/TRBV12-4,TGTGCCAGCAACGACAGGGCGGTTTGTGAAAAACTGTTTTTT,CASNDRAVCEKLFF
NA,TRBJ1-2,NA,TRBV7-8,TGTGCCAGCAGCCCCAGGGTGGGGGCGTCTGGCTACACCTTC,CASSPRVGASGYTF
NA,TRBJ2-1,NA,TRBV27,TGTGCCAGCAGTGGCGTAGATGAGCAGTTCTTC,CASSGVDEQFF
NA,TRBJ1-1,NA,TRBV6-6,TGTGCCGCCTCGCCGGGTGGAAGGAACACTGAAGCTTTCTTT,CAASPGGRNTEAFF
NA,TRBJ1-2,NA,TRBV4-1,TGCGCCAGCAGCCAAGTTGTCAGCCATAACTATGGCTACACCTTC,CASSQVVSHNYGYTF
NA,TRBJ2-1,TRBD2,TRBV6-4,TGTGCCAGCAGTGCCGCGGCTAGCGGGGGGGATGAGCAGTTCTTC,CASSAAASGGDEQFF
few,TRBJ2-2,NA,TRBV3-1,TGTGCCAGCAGCCATGACAGGTTATACACCGGGGAGCTGTTTTTT,CASSHDRLYTGELFF
once,TRBJ2-4,NA,TRBV2,TGTGCCAGCAGTGAAAAGCCGGACATTCAGTACTTC,CASSEKPDIQYF
once,TRBJ2-5,TRBD2,TRBV7-9,TGTGCCAGCAGCTCTCGACCGGCGGGGGCCCAGTACTTC,CASSSRPAGAQYF
NA,TRBJ1-1,NA,TRBV3-1,TGTGCCAGCAGCCAACTTTCGAGTGGGCCCGGGGGCACTGAAGCTTTCTTT,CASSQLSSGPGGTEAFF
NA,TRBJ2-7,TRBD1,TRBV2,TGTGCCAGCAGTAAGGGACAGGGATCCTACGAGCAGTACTTC,CASSKGQGSYEQYF
NA,TRBJ2-1,TRBD2,TRBV7-9,TGTGCCATGAAAGCGGGGGGGCCGAATGAGCAGTTCTTC,CAMKAGGPNEQFF
NA,TRBJ2-7,NA,TRBV4-1,TGCGCCAGCAGCCAAGAATACGACTCCTACGAGCAGTACTTC,CASSQEYDSYEQYF
NA,TRBJ2-1,TRBD2,TRBV25-1,TGTGCCAGCAGTGACGGGACTAGGGGGTTATACAATGAGCAGTTCTTC,CASSDGTRGLYNEQFF
once,TRBJ2-7,TRBD2,TRBV4-2,TGTGCCAGCAGCCACCGACTAGCGGGGGAGTACGAGCAGTACTTC,CASSHRLAGEYEQYF
NA,TRBJ2-7,NA,TRBV4-1,TGCGCCAGCAGCCTCGAGTTAGGGAACTTCTACGAGCAGTACTTC,CASSLELGNFYEQYF
NA,TRBJ2-4,NA,TRBV15,TGTGCCACGGGACAAAAAAACATTCAGTACTTC,CATGQKNIQYF
NA,TRBJ2-1,TRBD2,TRBV9,TGTGCCAGCAGCGTATCCCGACTAGCCGCGGGTGATGAGCAGTTCTTC,CASSVSRLAAGDEQFF
NA,TRBJ2-3,NA,TRBV20-1,TGCAGTGCTAGAGTGATCGGGGGAGGAGATACGCAGTATTTT,CSARVIGGGDTQYF
NA,TRBJ1-4,NA,TRBV7-2,TGTGCCAGCAGCCCGGGCCGGGGGGGGGATGAAAAACTGTTTTTT,CASSPGRGGDEKLFF
NA,TRBJ1-2,NA,TRBV7-8,TGTGCCAGCAGCCAAGGCCCGAGGGCGCAGATTGAAGGCTACACCTTC,CASSQGPRAQIEGYTF
NA,TRBJ2-1,NA,TRBV12-3/TRBV12-4,TGTGCCAGCAGTTTACAGGGTAGAGTCAATGAGCAGTTCTTC,CASSLQGRVNEQFF
NA,TRBJ2-5,NA,TRBV6-2/TRBV6-3,TGTGCCAGCACCCCCGAGGTGAAGGAGACCCAGTACTTC,CASTPEVKETQYF
NA,TRBJ2-6,TRBD1,TRBV9,TGTGCCAGCAGCCCACAGGGGCTCCATTCTGGGGCCAACGTCCTGACTTTC,CASSPQGLHSGANVLTF
NA,TRBJ2-1,TRBD1,TRBV14,TGTGCCAGCAGCCACAGAGGGACAGTTCATGAGCAGTTCTTC,CASSHRGTVHEQFF
NA,TRBJ1-5,NA,TRBV3-1,TGTGCCAGCAGCCAAGCCATTGAGGATCAGCCCCAGCATTTT,CASSQAIEDQPQHF
NA,TRBJ2-5,NA,TRBV2,TGTGCCAGCGAGACCCAGTACTTC,CASETQYF
NA,TRBJ2-6,TRBD1,TRBV29-1,TGCGGGACAGGGTACTCTGGGGCCAACGTCCTGACTTTC,CGTGYSGANVLTF
NA,TRBJ1-5,NA,TRBV7-6,TGTGCCAGCAGCGCTAACCTAGATAGGCAGCCCCAGCATTTT,CASSANLDRQPQHF